What follows are 10 T cell receptor beta chains derived from one specimen sequenced in a study of regulatory T cells in long-lasting Graves disease. As to time point: persistent/refractory GD, antithyroid drugs over 5 years with positive TRAb. The TCR library was prepared using RNA isolated from PBMCs. With iRepertoire HTBI primers and Arm-PCR of CDR3 regions, TCR beta libraries were built. TCRdb itself ran the multiplex PCR reads through MiXCR, one entry per CDR3 protein. The sample contains around 400,000 distinct CDR3 sequences, roughly a fifth of which appear only once. Material: peripheral blood mononuclear cells (PBMCs), obtained when the disease was refractory, from a patient treated with antithyroid drugs. These receptors all come from a female donor with Graves disease.

This clonotype has only a few counts. The V and J genes are TRBV15 and TRBJ2-2; TRBD2 is a possible D gene (7 bases). Germline values: CDR1 LNHNV, CDR2 YYDKDF (reference sequence). The CDR3 runs 16 residues. The ends were cut back, 7 bases at V and 3 bases at J, with 18 bases in the middle. The CDR3 coding sequence is TGTGCCACCACCACGAGGGGGAGGGAAGACACCGGGGAGCTGTTTTTT. Its protein product is CATTTRGREDTGELFF.

This clonotype was detected ten times or more. The chain carries TRBV28 and TRBJ2-5, with 7 bases matching TRBD1. CDR1 is MDHEN, CDR2 SYDVKM, per germline. The J segment lost 4 bases and the V segment lost 11 bases, leaving 4 bases of the junction unmatched. The CDR3 is 11 residues long. The CDR3: CACRDRETQYF. Here the CDR3 DNA reads TGTGCCTGCCGGGACAGAGAGACCCAGTACTTC. The full variable domain, completed using reference TRBV28 and TRBJ2-5, is DVKVTQSSRYLVKRTGEKVFLECVQDMDHENMFWYRQDPGLGLRLIYFSYDVKMKEKGDIPEGYSVSREKKERFSLILESASTNQTSMYLCACRDRETQYFGPGTRLLVL.

This clonotype appeared many times. V is TRBV2 and J is TRBJ1-2; D unclear. The V end was cut by 4 bases, the J end by 2 bases, with 17 bases between. Germline CDR1 is SNHLY and CDR2 is FYNNEI. This CDR3 spans 16 amino acids. The CDR3 sequence: CASSASTAHLNYGYTF. In nucleotides, the CDR3 is TGTGCCAGCAGTGCCAGCACAGCACATTTGAACTATGGCTACACCTTC.

In regard to this clonotype: This sequence may be a read error, since a much larger clone differs from it by one base. The V call is TRBV28, the J call TRBJ1-6; no clear D gene. The V gene lost 5 bases and the J gene lost 9 bases, with 14 bases spanning the gap. Per the germline V gene, CDR1 is MDHEN and CDR2 is SYDVKM. The CDR3 has 14 residues. The CDR3 sequence is CASSNRMPISPLHF. Here the CDR3 DNA reads TGTGCCAGCAGTAATAGAATGCCTATTTCACCCCTCCACTTT.

The V gene is TRBV2, the J gene TRBJ2-2; 8 nucleotides line up with TRBD2. Looked up from germline, CDR1 is SNHLY and CDR2 is FYNNEI. V dropped 6 bases and J dropped 5; count of bases not matched to a gene: 8. This CDR3 is built from 15 residues. This chain's CDR3 is CASRTGTRWTGELFF. The CDR3 coding sequence is TGTGCCAGCAGAACCGGGACTAGGTGGACCGGGGAGCTGTTTTTT.

As concerns this clonotype: A far larger clone differs by one base, so this is likely a read error. This chain links TRBV27 with TRBJ1-5, with D unresolved. The CDR3 consists of 13 residues. The germline V gene has CDR1 MNHEY and CDR2 SMNVEV (reference sequence). This chain's CDR3 is CARSLGSNQPQHF. The CDR3 bases are TGTGCCAGGAGTTTGGGCAGCAATCAGCCCCAGCATTTT.

This clonotype was detected only a few times. This rearrangement joins TRBV10-3 to TRBJ2-2; 9 bases align to TRBD1. Germline CDR1 and CDR2: ENHRY and SYGVKD. The CDR3 loop spans 15 amino acids. The V and J ends lost 4 bases and 4 bases, in that order; junction bases with no gene match: 4. In DNA form, the CDR3 reads TGTGCCATCAGTGCGTCACAGGGGGCCACCGGGGAGCTGTTTTTT. As protein: CAISASQGATGELFF.

There are many counts of this clonotype. This rearrangement joins TRBV2 to TRBJ2-5; 9 bases are shared with TRBD2. CDR1 is SNHLY and CDR2 is FYNNEI in the germline V gene. J lost 1 base, V lost 5 bases, and 5 bases had no gene match. The CDR3 is made up of 15 amino acids. The CDR3 DNA reads as TGTGCCAGCAGTTTACAGACTAGCGGCCAAGAGACCCAGTACTTC. This gives the protein CASSLQTSGQETQYF.

This clonotype appeared many times. The V call is TRBV28, the J call TRBJ1-6; 8 positions match TRBD1. Germline-derived CDR1 and CDR2 are MDHEN and SYDVKM. J gave up 0 bases and V 6 bases, and 10 bases lay outside the gene matches. The CDR3 contains 18 residues. CDR3 amino acids: CASSSVGTGDSYNSPLHF. In nucleotides, the CDR3 is TGTGCCAGCAGCAGCGTCGGGACAGGTGACTCCTATAATTCACCCCTCCACTTT.

V is TRBV7-3 and J is TRBJ2-2, with 8 bases fitting TRBD1. This CDR3 comprises 16 residues. From germline, CDR1 is SGHTA and CDR2 FQGTGA. J was trimmed by 1 base and V by 4 bases; bases with no gene match: 5. CDR3 residues: CASSSPGQENTGELFF. CDR3 DNA sequence: TGTGCCAGCAGCTCCCCGGGACAGGAGAACACCGGGGAGCTGTTTTTT.